The text below deals with one T cell receptor (beta chain). As yet, its antigen is unknown. These data are taken from a study of T cells after yellow fever vaccination. Study results and caveats: The secondary response showed a weaker magnitude and a faster peak, day 5 versus 15.

Germline V gene sequence: CDR1 SGHRS, CDR2 YFSETQ. The CDR3 extends over 18 amino acids. V shed 4 bases, J shed 6 bases, and the junction held 15 bases outside the gene matches. The TCR cDNA carried a universal primer site and UMIs from 5'RACE template switching. TCRdb re-analysed the 5' RACE reads in MiXCR, keeping a single row per CDR3 protein. Of 510,000 or so distinct CDR3 sequences in the sample, about 19% are singletons; the top ten hold 13% to 15%. This chain connects TRBV5-1 to TRBJ2-3, with TRBD2 matching 12 bases. The clonotype comes from a man aged 25-45 years who received the YFV17D yellow fever vaccine. Source: PBMCs, taken 15 days after the yellow fever booster vaccination. The chain's CDR3 is CASSQGLAGIKLGDTQYF. The CDR3 coding sequence is TGCGCCAGCAGCCAAGGACTAGCGGGAATCAAACTTGGCGATACGCAGTATTTT.